This T cell receptor beta chain was profiled in a study of naive and memory T cell subsets. CD4+ T cell IFNgamma after overnight CMV lysate exposure gave donor CMV status. V lost 6 bases to trimming and J lost 15 bases, with 21 bases between them. The CDR3 length is 13 residues. CDR1 MGHRA and CDR2 YSYEKL come from the germline V gene. This clonotype was observed many times. Two oligonucleotides, mixed equimolar, formed the beta constant-region primer covering TRBC1 and TRBC2. Four rounds of PCR amplified the ligated cDNA using nested alpha and beta constant-region primers plus SP2. One entry per CDR3 protein, called by TCRdb with MiXCR from the UMI-ligation and nested PCR reads. The sample lists approximately 80,000 distinct CDR3 sequences, roughly 9.3% occurring once.

The sequenced sample consisted of naive CD8+ T cells from blood. This TCR came from a human donor in good health. The chain is built from TRBV4-1 and TRBJ2-1; a possible D gene is TRBD2 (6 bases). The CDR3 DNA reads as TGCGCCAGCAGTCAGCCCCTAGCGACGGAACCGTTCTTC. Protein product: CASSQPLATEPFF.